Listed here is a single TCR beta chain. Its cognate antigen is unknown. V dropped 8 bases and J dropped 5 bases, with 7 bases sitting between them. CDR3 size: 10 residues. Germline V gives CDR1 MDHEN, CDR2 SYDVKM. The data were obtained in a study of graft-versus-host responses after intestinal transplantation. The repertoire was sequenced with immunoSEQ multiplex PCR; TCRdb's copy has only in-frame clones and lacks some. The sample lists more than 100,000 clones, 90% to 95% occurring once. The sequence was obtained from a human donor who received an intestinal transplant. The chain links TRBV28 to TRBJ2-7; D gene uncertain. Sequenced material: unstimulated CD4+ T cells sorted from spleen or lymph node cells, taken before intestinal transplant. This chain's CDR3 is CASGPDEQYF. Here the CDR3 DNA reads TGTGCCAGCGGGCCCGACGAGCAGTACTTC.